The clone carrying this TCR beta chain appeared once. These data come from a study of OX40 agonist ivuxolimab in advanced cancers. The CDR3 runs to 16 residues. Germline lookup yields CDR1 MNHEY and CDR2 SVGAGI. V was shortened by 0 bases and J by 4 bases, with 16 bases between the two germline ends. The table came from immunoSEQ multiplex PCR; TCRdb's copy has only in-frame clones and leaves some out. The top ten clones hold around 4% of a sample with approximately 50,000 clones, 80% of them seen once. The sequencing here drew on CD4+ or CD8+ T cells sorted from blood, taken in a trial of the OX40 agonist ivuxolimab. This receptor was taken from an adult with an advanced solid tumor such as melanoma, head and neck, liver or kidney cancer. V usage is TRBV6-5 and J usage is TRBJ2-7; possible D gene TRBD2, 7 bases. CDR3 in amino acids: CASSYSPAGANYEQYF. The DNA of the CDR3 is TGTGCCAGCAGTTACTCACCGGCGGGGGCCAATTACGAGCAGTACTTC.